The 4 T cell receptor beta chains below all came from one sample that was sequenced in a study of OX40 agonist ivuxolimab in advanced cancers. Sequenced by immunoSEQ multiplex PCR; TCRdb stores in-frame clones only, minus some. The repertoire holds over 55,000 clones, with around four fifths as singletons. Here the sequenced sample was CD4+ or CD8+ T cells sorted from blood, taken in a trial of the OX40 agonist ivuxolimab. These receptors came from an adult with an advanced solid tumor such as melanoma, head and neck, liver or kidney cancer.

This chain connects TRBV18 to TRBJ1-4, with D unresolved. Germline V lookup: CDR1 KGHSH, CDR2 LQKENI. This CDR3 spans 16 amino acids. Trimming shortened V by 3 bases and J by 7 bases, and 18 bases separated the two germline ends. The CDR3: CASSPLDPNAGEKLFF. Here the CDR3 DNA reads TGTGCCAGCTCACCCTTGGACCCCAACGCGGGTGAAAAACTGTTTTTT. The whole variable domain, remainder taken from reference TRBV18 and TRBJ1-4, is NAGVMQNPRHLVRRRGQEARLRCSPMKGHSHVYWYRQLPEEGLKFMVYLQKENIIDESGMPKERFSAEFPKEGPSILRIQQVVRGDSAAYFCASSPLDPNAGEKLFFGSGTQLSVL.

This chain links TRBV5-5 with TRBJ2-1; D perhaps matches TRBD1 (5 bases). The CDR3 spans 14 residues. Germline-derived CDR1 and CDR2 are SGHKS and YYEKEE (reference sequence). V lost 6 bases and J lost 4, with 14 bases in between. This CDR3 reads CASTPPRVYNEQFF. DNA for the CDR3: TGTGCCAGCACACCCCCCAGGGTATACAATGAGCAGTTCTTC.

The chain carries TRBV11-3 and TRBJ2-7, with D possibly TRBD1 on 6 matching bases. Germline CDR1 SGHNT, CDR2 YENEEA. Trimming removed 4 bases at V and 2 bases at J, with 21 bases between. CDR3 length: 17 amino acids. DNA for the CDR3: TGTGCCAGCAGCTCGGCGCTGGGGATGGGGGCCGCCTACGAGCAGTACTTC. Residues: CASSSALGMGAAYEQYF.

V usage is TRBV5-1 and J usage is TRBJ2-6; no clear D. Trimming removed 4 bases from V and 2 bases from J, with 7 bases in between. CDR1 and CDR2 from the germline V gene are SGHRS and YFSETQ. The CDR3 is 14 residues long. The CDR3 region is CASSPDAGANVLTF. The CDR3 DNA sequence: TGCGCCAGCAGCCCGGATGCTGGGGCCAACGTCCTGACTTTC.